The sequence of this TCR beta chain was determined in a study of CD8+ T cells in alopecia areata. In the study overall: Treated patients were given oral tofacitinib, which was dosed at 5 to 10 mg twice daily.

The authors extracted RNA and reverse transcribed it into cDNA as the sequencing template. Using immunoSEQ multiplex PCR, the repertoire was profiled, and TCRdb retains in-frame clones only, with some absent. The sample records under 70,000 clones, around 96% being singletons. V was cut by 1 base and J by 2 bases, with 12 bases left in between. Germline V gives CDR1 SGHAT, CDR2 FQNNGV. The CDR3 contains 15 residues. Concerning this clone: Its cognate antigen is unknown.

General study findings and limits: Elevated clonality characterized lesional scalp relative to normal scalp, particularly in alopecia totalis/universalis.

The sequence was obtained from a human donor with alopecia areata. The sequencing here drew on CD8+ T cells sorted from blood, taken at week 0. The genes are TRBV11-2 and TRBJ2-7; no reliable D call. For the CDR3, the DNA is TGTGCCAGCAGCTTAGTCGCTGAGCCCCCCTACGAGCAGTACTTC. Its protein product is CASSLVAEPPYEQYF.